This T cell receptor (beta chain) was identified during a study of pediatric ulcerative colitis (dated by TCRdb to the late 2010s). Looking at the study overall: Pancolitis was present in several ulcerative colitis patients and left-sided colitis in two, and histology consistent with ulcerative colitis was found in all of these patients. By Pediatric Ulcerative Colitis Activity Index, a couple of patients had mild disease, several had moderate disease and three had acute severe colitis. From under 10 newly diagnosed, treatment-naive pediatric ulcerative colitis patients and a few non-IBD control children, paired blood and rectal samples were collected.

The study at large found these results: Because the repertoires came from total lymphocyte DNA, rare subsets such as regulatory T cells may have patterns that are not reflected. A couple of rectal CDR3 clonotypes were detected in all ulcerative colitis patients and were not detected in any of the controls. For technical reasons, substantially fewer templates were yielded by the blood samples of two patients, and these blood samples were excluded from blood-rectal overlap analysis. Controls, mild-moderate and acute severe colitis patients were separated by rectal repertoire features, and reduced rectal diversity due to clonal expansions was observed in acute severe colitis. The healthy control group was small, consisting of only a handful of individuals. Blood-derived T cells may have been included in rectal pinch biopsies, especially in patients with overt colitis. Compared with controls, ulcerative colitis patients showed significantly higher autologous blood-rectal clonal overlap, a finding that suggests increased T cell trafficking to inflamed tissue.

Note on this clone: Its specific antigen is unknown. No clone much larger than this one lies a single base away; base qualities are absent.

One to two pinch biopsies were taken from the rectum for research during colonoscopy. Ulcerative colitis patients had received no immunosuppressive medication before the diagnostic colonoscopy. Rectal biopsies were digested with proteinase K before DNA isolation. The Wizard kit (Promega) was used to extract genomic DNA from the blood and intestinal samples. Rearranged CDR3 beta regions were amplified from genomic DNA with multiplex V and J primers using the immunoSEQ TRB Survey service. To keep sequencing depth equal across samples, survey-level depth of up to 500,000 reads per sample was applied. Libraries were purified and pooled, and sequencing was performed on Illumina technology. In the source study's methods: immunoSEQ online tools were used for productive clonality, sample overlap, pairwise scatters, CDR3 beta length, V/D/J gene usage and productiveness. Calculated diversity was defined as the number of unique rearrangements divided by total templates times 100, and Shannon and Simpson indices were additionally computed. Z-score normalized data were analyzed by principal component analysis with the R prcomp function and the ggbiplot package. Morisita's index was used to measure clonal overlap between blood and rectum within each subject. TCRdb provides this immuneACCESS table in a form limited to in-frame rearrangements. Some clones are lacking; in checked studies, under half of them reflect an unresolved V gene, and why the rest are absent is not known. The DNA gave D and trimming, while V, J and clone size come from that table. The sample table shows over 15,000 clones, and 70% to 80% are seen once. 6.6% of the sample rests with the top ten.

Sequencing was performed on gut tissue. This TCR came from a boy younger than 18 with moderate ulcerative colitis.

The CDR3 corresponds to CASSLRGPEQFF. In nucleotides, the sequence is TGTGCCAGCAGCTTACGGGGGCCTGAGCAGTTCTTC. The rearranged chain carries TRBV7-3 and TRBJ2-1; the D call could be TRBD1 or TRBD2, with each sharing 6 bases. V is shortened by 2 bases, J by 9 bases, and the region joining them spans 8 bases. From cysteine to phenylalanine, the CDR3 is 12 amino acids long. The sequence is cut down to CDR3 DNA, 36 bases in frame from base 1. CDR1 and CDR2 (SGHTA, FQGTGA) derive from the germline V gene.